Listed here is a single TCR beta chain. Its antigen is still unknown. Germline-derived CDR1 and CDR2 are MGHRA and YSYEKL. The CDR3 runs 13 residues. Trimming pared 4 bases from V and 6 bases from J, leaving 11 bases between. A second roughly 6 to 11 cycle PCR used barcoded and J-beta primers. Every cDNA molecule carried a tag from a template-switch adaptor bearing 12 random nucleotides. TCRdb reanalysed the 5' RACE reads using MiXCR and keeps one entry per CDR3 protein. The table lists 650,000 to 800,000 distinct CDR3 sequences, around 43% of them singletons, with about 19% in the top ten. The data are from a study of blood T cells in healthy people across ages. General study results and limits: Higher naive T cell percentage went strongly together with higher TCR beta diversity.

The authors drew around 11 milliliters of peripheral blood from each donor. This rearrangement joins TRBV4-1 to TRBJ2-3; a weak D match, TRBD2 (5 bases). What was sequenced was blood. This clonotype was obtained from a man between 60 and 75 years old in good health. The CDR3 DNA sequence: TGCGCCAGCAGCCGCGAGGGTGTGGATACGCAGTATTTT. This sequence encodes CASSREGVDTQYF.